The rows below give T cell receptor beta chains drawn from one sample of a study of T cell responses to AZD1222 COVID-19 vaccine. TCRdb's table, derived via immunoSEQ multiplex PCR, lists solely in-frame clones and lacks some. The sample consists of roughly 120,000 clones, roughly 84% of them appearing once. The sample in question was peripheral blood, obtained 28 days after the second AZD1222 dose. These receptors were taken from an adult who received the AZD1222 COVID-19 vaccine. CDR3s include the opening cysteine and the closing phenylalanine or tryptophan. The D gene is left open where the match is weak. Size is stated for part of the rows, as once, few or many counts, or as a class when the clone is expanded.

abundance	v_gene	d_gene	len	j_gene	CDR3nt	CDR3aa
-	TRBV9	TRBD2	15	TRBJ2-3	TGTGCCAGCAGCGGCGGGCGGGGGGGCACAGATACGCAGTATTTT	CASSGGRGGTDTQYF
-	TRBV7-2	-	14	TRBJ1-5	TGTGCCAGCAGCTCCAGGGTGAGGGGACAGCCCCAGCATTTT	CASSSRVRGQPQHF
-	TRBV6-2/TRBV6-3	-	14	TRBJ1-5	TGTGCCAGCAGTTTTTCAGGGGCAAATCAGCCCCAGCATTTT	CASSFSGANQPQHF
-	TRBV7-9	-	16	TRBJ2-1	TGTGCCAGCAGCTCCCCACCCTCACAGAACTACAATGAGCAGTTCTTC	CASSSPPSQNYNEQFF
-	TRBV10-3	TRBD1	14	TRBJ1-1	TGTGCCATCAGTCCTGGACAGGGGAACACTGAAGCTTTCTTT	CAISPGQGNTEAFF
once	TRBV7-9	-	12	TRBJ2-1	TGTGCCAGCAGCCCCGATCACAATGAGCAGTTCTTC	CASSPDHNEQFF
-	TRBV18	-	13	TRBJ1-2	TGTGCCAGCTCACTTGCCCGGGACGATGGCTACACCTTC	CASSLARDDGYTF
-	TRBV9	-	12	TRBJ2-3	TGTGCCAGCAGCGGCAGCACAGATACGCAGTATTTT	CASSGSTDTQYF
once	TRBV6-5	-	13	TRBJ2-1	TGTGCCATTAGCAGGGACTCCTACAATGAGCAGTTCTTC	CAISRDSYNEQFF
once	TRBV9	-	13	TRBJ1-6	TGTGCCAGCAGCGAGGCGAGCGGTTCACCCCTCCACTTT	CASSEASGSPLHF
-	TRBV29-1	TRBD1	12	TRBJ1-1	TGCAGCGCTAGCCAGGGGGGCACTGAAGCTTTCTTT	CSASQGGTEAFF
-	TRBV24-1	-	12	TRBJ2-3	TGTGCCACTTCATTTGGGGCAGATACGCAGTATTTT	CATSFGADTQYF
-	TRBV10-3	TRBD1	15	TRBJ1-2	TGTGCCATCAGTGGAGCCGGGACAGGGGATATTGGCTACACCTTC	CAISGAGTGDIGYTF
-	TRBV2	-	10	TRBJ1-1	TGTGCCATTAGTGTTGGAGAAGCTTTCTTT	CAISVGEAFF
-	TRBV4-3	-	16	TRBJ2-7	TGCGCCAGCAGCCAAGATTTGGGAACAGGGCCCTACGAGCAGTACTTC	CASSQDLGTGPYEQYF
-	TRBV10-3	TRBD1	15	TRBJ1-5	TGTGCCATCAGCCCGGGACAGGGGGATGGTCAGCCCCAGCATTTT	CAISPGQGDGQPQHF
-	TRBV23-1	-	18	TRBJ2-7	TGCGCCAGCAGTCACCGACGGCGAGGGGCGCGTATATCCTACGAGCAGTACTTC	CASSHRRRGARISYEQYF
-	TRBV7-6	-	16	TRBJ2-2	TGTGCCAGCAGCTTTCGTTTCCGGGAAAACACCGGGGAGCTGTTTTTT	CASSFRFRENTGELFF
-	TRBV7-8	-	14	TRBJ1-1	TGTGCCAGCAGCCAGACAGTCCGGAACACTGAAGCTTTCTTT	CASSQTVRNTEAFF
-	TRBV6-5	TRBD1	12	TRBJ1-1	TGTGCCAGCAGTTACGAGGACAGGGCTACTTTCTTT	CASSYEDRATFF
once	TRBV7-2	TRBD1	15	TRBJ1-6	TGTGCCAGCAGCTTTCGCGGACAGGGGGGTTCACCCCTCCACTTT	CASSFRGQGGSPLHF
-	TRBV6-5	-	14	TRBJ1-4	TGTGCCAGCAGTACCGGGACATACAGTGAAAAACTGTTTTTT	CASSTGTYSEKLFF